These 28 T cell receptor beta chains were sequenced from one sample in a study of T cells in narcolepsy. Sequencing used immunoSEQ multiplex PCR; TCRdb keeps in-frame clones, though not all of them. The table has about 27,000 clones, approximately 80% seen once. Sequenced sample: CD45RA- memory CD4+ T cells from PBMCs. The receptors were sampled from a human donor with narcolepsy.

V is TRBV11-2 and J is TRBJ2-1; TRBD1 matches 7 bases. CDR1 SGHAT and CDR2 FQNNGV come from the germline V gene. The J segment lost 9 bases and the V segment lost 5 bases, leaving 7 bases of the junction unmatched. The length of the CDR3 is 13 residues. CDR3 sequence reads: CASSIQGPSEQFF. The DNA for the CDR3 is TGTGCCAGCAGCATACAGGGGCCCAGTGAGCAGTTCTTC.

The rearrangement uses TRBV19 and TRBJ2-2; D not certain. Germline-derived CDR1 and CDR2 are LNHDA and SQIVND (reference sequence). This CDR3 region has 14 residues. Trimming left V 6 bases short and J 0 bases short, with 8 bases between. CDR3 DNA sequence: TGTGCCAGTAGGTACCAGGCGAACACCGGGGAGCTGTTTTTT. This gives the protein CASRYQANTGELFF. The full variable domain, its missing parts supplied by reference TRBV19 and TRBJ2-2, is DGGITQSPKYLFRKEGQNVTLSCEQNLNHDAMYWYRQDPGQGLRLIYYSQIVNDFQKGDIAEGYSVSREKKESFPLTVTSAQKNPTAFYLCASRYQANTGELFFGEGSRLTVL.

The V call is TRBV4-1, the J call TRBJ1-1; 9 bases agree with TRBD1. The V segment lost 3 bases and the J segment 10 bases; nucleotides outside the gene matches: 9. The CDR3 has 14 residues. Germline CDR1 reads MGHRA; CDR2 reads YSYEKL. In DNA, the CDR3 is TGCGCCAGCAGCCACCACGGGACAGGGCAAGGAGCTTTCTTT. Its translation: CASSHHGTGQGAFF.

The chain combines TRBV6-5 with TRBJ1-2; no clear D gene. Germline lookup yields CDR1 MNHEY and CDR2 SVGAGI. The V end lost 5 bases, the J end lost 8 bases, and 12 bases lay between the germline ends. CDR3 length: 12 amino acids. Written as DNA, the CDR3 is TGTGCCAGCAGTGAACTAGGGTCGGGCTACACCTTC. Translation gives CASSELGSGYTF.

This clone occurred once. CDR3 protein: CASSLLAGPTDTQYF. Here the CDR3 DNA reads TGTGCCAGCAGCCTCCTAGCGGGTCCCACAGATACGCAGTATTTT. The chain joins TRBV6-4 to TRBJ2-3; 8 bases fit TRBD2. Germline CDR1 and CDR2: MRHNA and SNTAGT. J was trimmed by 2 bases and V by 6 bases; bases with no gene match: 7. The CDR3 is 15 residues long.

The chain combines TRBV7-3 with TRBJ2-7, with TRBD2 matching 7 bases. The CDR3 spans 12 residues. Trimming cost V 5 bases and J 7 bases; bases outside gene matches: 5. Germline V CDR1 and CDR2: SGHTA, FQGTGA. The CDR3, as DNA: TGTGCCAGCAGCAGGACTAGTGGGGAGCAGTACTTC. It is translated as CASSRTSGEQYF.

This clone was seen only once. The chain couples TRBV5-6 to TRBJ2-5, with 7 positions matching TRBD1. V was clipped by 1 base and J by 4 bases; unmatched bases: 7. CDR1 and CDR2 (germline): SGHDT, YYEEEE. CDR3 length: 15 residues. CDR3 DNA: TGTGCCAGCAGCTTGTCCTTTTACAGGGGAGAGACCCAGTACTTC. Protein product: CASSLSFYRGETQYF.

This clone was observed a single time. The CDR3: CASSWDYSSYNSPLHF. CDR3 nucleotide sequence: TGTGCCAGCAGCTGGGACTACAGCTCCTATAATTCACCCCTCCACTTT. The chain is built from TRBV7-8 and TRBJ1-6, with D possibly TRBD1 on 5 matching bases. The CDR3 sequence is 16 residues long. CDR1 is SGHVS, CDR2 FQNEAQ, per germline. Trimming took 4 bases from V and 0 from J, leaving 10 bases between them.

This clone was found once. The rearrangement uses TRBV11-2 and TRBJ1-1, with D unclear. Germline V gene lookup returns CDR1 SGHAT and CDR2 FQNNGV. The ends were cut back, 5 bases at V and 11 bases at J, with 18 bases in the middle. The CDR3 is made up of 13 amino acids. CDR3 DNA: TGTGCCAGCAGCCTTTCCCCGCGGGATGGGGCTTTCTTT. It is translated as CASSLSPRDGAFF.

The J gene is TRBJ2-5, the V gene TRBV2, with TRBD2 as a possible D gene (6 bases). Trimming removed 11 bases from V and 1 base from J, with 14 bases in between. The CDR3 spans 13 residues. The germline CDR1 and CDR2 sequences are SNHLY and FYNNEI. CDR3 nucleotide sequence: TGTGCCGGAACACGGGGGACCCAAGAGACCCAGTACTTC. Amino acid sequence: CAGTRGTQETQYF. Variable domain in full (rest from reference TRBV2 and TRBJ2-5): EPEVTQTPSHQVTQMGQEVILRCVPISNHLYFYWYRQILGQKVEFLVSFYNNEISEKSEIFDDQFSVERPDGSNFTLKIRSTKLEDSAMYFCAGTRGTQETQYFGPGTRLLVL.

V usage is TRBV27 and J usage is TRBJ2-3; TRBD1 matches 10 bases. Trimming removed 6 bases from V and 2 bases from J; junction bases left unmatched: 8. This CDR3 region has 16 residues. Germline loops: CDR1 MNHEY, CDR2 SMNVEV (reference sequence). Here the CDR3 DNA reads TGTGCCAGCAGGAGGGGAGACAGGGGGCACACAGATACGCAGTATTTT. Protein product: CASRRGDRGHTDTQYF.

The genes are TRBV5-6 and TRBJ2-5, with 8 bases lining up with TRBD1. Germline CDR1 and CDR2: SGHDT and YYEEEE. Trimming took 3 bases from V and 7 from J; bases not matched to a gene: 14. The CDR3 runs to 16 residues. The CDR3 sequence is CASSSWTGRRDGTQYF. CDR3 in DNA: TGTGCCAGCAGCTCTTGGACAGGGAGGAGAGATGGGACCCAGTACTTC.

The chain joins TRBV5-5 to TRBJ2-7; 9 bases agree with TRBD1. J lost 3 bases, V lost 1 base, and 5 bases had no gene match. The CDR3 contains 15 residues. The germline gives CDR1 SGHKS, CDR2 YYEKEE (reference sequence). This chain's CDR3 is CASSLLGTGNYEQYF. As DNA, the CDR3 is TGTGCCAGCAGCTTGCTTGGGACAGGGAACTACGAGCAGTACTTC.

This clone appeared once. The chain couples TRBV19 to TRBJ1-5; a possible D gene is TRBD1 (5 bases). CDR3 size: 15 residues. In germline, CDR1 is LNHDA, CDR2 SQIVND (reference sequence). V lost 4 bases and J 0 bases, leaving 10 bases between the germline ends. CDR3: CASSTRQYSNQPQHF. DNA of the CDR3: TGTGCCAGTAGTACCCGACAGTATAGCAATCAGCCCCAGCATTTT.

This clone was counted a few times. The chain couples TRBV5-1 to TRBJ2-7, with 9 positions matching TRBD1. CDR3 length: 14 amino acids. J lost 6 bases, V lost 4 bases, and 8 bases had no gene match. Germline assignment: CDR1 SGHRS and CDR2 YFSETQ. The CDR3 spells CASSPAGTGIEQYF. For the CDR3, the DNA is TGCGCCAGCAGCCCGGCCGGGACAGGGATCGAGCAGTACTTC.

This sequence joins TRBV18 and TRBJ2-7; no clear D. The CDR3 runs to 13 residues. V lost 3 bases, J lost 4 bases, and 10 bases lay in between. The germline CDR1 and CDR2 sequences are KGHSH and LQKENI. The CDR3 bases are TGTGCCAGCTCACCCGGACGGGCGTACGAGCAGTACTTC. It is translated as CASSPGRAYEQYF. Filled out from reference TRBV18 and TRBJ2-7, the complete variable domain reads NAGVMQNPRHLVRRRGQEARLRCSPMKGHSHVYWYRQLPEEGLKFMVYLQKENIIDESGMPKERFSAEFPKEGPSILRIQQVVRGDSAAYFCASSPGRAYEQYFGPGTRLTVT.

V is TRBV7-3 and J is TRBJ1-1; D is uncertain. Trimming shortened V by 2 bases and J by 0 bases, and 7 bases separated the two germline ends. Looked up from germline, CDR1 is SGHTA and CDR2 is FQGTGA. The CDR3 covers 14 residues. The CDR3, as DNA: TGTGCCAGCAGCTTACGGCAAATGAACACTGAAGCTTTCTTT. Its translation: CASSLRQMNTEAFF.

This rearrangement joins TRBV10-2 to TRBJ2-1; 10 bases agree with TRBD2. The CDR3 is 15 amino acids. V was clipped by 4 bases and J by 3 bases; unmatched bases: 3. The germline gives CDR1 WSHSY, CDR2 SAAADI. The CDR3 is CASSARTSGYNEQFF. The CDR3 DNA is TGCGCCAGCAGTGCGCGGACTAGCGGCTACAATGAGCAGTTCTTC.

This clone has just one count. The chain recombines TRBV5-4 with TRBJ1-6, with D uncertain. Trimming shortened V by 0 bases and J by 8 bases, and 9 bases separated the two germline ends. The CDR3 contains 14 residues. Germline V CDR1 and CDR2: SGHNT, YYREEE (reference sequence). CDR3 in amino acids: CASSLVGSDSPLHF. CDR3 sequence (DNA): TGTGCCAGCAGCTTGGTAGGTTCGGATTCACCCCTCCACTTT. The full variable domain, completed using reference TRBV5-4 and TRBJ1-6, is ETGVTQSPTHLIKTRGQQVTLRCSSQSGHNTVSWYQQALGQGPQFIFQYYREEENGRGNFPPRFSGLQFPNYSSELNVNALELDDSALYLCASSLVGSDSPLHFGNGTRLTVT.

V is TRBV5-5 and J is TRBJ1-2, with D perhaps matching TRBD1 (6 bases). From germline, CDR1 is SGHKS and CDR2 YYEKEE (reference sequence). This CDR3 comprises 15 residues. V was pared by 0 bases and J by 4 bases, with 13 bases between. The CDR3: CASSLESGTTYGYTF. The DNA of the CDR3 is TGTGCCAGCAGCTTGGAATCAGGGACAACCTATGGCTACACCTTC.

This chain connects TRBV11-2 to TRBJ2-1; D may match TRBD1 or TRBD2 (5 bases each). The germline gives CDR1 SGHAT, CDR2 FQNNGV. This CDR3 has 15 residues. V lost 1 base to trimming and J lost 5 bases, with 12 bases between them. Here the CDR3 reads CASSLGVGANNEQFF. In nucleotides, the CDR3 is TGTGCCAGCAGCTTAGGAGTCGGGGCCAACAATGAGCAGTTCTTC.

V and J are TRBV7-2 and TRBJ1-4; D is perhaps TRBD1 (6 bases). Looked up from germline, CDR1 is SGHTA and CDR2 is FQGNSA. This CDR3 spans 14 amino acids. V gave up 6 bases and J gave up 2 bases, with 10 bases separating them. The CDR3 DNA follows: TGTGCCAGCAGACCCGGACAGACTAATGAAAAACTGTTTTTT. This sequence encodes CASRPGQTNEKLFF.

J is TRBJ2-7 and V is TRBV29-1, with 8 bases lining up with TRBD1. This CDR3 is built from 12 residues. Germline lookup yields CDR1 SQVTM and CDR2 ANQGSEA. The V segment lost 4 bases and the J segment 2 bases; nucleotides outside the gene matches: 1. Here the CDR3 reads CSVAQGAYEQYF. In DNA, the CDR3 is TGCAGCGTTGCACAGGGGGCCTACGAGCAGTACTTC.

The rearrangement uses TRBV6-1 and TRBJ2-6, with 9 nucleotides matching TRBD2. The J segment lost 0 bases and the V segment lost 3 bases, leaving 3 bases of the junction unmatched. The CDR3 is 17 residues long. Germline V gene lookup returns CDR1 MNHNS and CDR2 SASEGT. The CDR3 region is CASSEAGGLSGANVLTF. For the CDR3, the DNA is TGTGCCAGCAGTGAGGCGGGGGGGCTCTCTGGGGCCAACGTCCTGACTTTC.

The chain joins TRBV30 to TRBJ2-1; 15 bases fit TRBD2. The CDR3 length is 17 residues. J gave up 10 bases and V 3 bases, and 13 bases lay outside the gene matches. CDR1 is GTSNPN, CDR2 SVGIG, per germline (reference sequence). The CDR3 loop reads CAWRRARTSGGANEQFF. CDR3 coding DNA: TGTGCCTGGAGACGAGCCCGGACTAGCGGGGGGGCGAACGAGCAGTTCTTC.

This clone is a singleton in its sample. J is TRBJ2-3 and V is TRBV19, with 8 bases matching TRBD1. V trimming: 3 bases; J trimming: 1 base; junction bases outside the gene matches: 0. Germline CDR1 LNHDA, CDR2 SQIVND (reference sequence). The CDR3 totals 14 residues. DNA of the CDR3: TGTGCCAGTAGTATGGGACAGGGCACAGATACGCAGTATTTT. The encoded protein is CASSMGQGTDTQYF.

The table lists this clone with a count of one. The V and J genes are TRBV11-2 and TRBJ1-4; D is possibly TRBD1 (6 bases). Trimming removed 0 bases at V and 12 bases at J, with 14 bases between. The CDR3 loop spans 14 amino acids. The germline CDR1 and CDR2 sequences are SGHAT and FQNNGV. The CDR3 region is CASSLESGTMELFF. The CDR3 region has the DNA TGTGCCAGCAGCTTAGAGTCAGGGACAATGGAACTGTTTTTT.

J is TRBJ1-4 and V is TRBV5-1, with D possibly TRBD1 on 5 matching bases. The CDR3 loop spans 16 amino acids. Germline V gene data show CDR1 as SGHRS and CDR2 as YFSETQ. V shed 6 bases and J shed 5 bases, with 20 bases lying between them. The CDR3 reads CASKVVQPGLNEKLFF. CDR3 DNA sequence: TGCGCCAGCAAGGTAGTGCAACCAGGGCTAAATGAAAAACTGTTTTTT.